This T cell receptor (beta chain) was observed in a study of T cells in Graves' hyperthyroidism and ophthalmopathy. Study results and caveats: Most thyroid clonotypes with frequency above 0.001 were detected in blood.

This clonotype was seen a single time. Its antigen is as yet unknown. RNA transcripts provided the source from which TCR beta CDR3 regions were amplified. HTBI primers were employed in a first-round RT-PCR of the TCR CDR3. TCRdb reprocessed the multiplex PCR reads via MiXCR and lists one record per CDR3 protein. The sample yields over 300,000 distinct CDR3 sequences, approximately 15% seen once. Germline values: CDR1 SQVTM, CDR2 ANQGSEA. The CDR3 has 14 residues. V shed 4 bases and J 2 bases; nucleotides not matched to a gene: 8. The source of this sequence is a woman aged 60 to 75 with Graves' hyperthyroidism. The genes are TRBV29-1 and TRBJ2-7; 7 nucleotides agree with TRBD2. The sample comprised blood. Here the CDR3 reads CSVGASAGAYEQYF. CDR3 bases: TGCAGCGTTGGGGCCAGTGCGGGGGCCTACGAGCAGTACTTC.